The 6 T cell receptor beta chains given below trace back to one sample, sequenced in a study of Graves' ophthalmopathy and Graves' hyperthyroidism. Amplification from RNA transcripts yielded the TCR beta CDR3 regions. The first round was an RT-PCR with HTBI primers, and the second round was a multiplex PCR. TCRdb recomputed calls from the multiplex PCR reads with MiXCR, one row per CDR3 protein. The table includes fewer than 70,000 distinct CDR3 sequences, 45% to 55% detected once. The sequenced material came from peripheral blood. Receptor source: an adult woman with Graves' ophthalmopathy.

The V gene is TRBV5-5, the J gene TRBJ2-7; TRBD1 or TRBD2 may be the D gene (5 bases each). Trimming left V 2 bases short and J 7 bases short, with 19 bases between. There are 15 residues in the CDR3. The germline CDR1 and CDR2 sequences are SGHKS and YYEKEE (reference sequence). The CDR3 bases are TGTGCCAGCAGCTTAACCGGGGCTTGCTTGGGGGAGCAGTACTTC. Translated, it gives CASSLTGACLGEQYF.

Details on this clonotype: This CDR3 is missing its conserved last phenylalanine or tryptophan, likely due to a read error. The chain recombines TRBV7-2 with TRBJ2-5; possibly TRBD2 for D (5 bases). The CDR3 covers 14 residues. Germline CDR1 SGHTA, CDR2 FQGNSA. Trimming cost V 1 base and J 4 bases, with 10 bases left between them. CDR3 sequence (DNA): TGTGCCAGCAGCTTAGATCCGGGGAGAGAGACCCAGTACCGC. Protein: CASSLDPGRETQYR.

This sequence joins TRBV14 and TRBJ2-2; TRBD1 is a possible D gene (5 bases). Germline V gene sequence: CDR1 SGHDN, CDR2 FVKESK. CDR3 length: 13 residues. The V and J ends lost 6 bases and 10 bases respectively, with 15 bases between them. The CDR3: CASSHQGYKELFF. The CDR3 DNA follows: TGTGCCAGCAGTCATCAGGGATACAAGGAGCTGTTTTTT.

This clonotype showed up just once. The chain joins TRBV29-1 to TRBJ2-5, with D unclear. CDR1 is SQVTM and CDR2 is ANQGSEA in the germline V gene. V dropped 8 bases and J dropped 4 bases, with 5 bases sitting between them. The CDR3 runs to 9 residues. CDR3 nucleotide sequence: TGCAGCACCGGAGAGACCCAGTACTTC. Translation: CSTGETQYF.

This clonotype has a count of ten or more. CDR3 coding DNA: TGCGCCAGCAGCCAAGATCGCCCGGGACAGGCCCTAGATACGCAGTATTTT. This encodes CASSQDRPGQALDTQYF. The chain joins TRBV4-1 to TRBJ2-3, with TRBD1 matching 8 bases. CDR3 length: 17 amino acids. Trimming cost V 0 bases and J 5 bases; bases outside gene matches: 10. Looked up from germline, CDR1 is MGHRA and CDR2 is YSYEKL.

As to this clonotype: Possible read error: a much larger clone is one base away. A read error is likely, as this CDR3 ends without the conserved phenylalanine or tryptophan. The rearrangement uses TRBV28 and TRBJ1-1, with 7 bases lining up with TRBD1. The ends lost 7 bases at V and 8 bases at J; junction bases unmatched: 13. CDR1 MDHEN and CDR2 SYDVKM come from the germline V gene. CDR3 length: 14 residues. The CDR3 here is CASTTGASGKEAFV. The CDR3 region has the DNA TGTGCCAGCACTACAGGGGCATCGGGCAAAGAAGCTTTCGTT.